The clone carrying this T cell receptor (beta chain) was counted a few times. The CDR3 extends over 13 amino acids. The germline V gene encodes CDR1 MDHEN and CDR2 SYDVKM. V lost 2 bases, J lost 4 bases, and 8 bases lay in between. The sample comes from a study of human T cells and chemical hapten exposure. Original handling: Per-sample TCR counts ranged from about 23,224 to 690,600, median roughly 96,000. TCRdb recomputed calls from the RACE reads with MiXCR, one row per CDR3 protein. TCRdb, not the original authors, processed these V and J calls. Among around 110,000 distinct CDR3 sequences, 12% were seen once, and the ten largest hold 1.6%. Noted time point: pre-sensitization, week 0. Sample treatment: therapeutic diphenylcyclopropenone sensitization with weekly scalp DPC.

The receptor's source is a woman between 45 and 65 years old with alopecia areata. Some clones in this sample may be carry-over from other donors' samples. The sample consisted of whole blood, taken in connection with sensitization to the hapten diphenylcyclopropenone (DPC). The rearrangement links TRBV28 to TRBJ1-1, with no clear D. The CDR3 reads CASSLMGSTEAFF. Here the CDR3 DNA reads TGTGCCAGCAGTTTAATGGGGAGCACTGAAGCTTTCTTT.